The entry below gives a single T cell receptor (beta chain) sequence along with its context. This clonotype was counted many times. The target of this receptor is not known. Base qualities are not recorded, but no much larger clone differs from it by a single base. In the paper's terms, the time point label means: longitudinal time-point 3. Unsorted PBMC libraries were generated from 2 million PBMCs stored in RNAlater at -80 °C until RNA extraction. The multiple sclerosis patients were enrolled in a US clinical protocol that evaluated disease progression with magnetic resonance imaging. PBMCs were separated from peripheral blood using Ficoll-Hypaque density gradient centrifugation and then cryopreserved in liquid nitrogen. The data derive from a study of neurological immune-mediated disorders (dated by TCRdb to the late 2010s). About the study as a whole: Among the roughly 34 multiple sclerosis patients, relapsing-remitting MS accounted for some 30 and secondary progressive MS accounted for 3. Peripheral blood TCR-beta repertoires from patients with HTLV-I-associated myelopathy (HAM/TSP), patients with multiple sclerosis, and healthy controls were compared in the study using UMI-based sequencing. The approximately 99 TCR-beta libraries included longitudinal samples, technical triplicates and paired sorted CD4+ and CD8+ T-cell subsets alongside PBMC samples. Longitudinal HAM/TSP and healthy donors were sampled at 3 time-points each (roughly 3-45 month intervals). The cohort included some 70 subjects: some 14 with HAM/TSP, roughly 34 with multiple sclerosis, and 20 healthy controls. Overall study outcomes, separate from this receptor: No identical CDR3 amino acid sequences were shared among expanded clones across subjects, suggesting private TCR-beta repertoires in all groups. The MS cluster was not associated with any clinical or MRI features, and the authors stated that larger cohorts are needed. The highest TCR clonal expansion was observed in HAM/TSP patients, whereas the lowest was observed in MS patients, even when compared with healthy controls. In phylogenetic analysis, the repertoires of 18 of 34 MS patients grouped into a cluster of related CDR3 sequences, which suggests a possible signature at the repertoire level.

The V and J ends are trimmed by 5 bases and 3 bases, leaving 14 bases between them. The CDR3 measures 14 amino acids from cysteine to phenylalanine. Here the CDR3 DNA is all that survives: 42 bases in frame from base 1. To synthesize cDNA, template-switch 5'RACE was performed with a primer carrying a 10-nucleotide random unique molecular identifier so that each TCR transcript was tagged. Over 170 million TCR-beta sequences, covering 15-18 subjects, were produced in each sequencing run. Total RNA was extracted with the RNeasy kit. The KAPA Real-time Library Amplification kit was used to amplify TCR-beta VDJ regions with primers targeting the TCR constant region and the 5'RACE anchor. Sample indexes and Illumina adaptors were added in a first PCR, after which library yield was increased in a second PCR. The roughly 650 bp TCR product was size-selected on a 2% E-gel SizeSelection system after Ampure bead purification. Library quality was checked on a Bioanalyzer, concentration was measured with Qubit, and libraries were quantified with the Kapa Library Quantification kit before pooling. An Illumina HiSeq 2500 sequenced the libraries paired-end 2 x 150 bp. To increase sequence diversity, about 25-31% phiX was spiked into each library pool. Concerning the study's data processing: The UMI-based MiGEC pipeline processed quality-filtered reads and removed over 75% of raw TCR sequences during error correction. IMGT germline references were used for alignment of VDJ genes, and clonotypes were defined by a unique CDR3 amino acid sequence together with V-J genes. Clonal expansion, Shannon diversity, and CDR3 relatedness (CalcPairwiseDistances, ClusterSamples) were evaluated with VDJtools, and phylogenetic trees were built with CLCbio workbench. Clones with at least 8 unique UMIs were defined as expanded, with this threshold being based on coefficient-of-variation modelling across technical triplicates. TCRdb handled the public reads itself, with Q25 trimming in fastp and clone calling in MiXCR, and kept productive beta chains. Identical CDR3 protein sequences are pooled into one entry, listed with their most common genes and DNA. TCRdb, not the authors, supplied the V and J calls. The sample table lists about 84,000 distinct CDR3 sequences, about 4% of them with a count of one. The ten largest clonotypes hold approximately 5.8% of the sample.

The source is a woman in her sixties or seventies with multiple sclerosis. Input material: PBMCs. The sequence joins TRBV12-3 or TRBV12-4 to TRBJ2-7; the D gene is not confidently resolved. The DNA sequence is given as TGTGCCAGCAGTCCCACCGACTGGGGCTACGAGCAGTACTTC. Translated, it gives CASSPTDWGYEQYF.